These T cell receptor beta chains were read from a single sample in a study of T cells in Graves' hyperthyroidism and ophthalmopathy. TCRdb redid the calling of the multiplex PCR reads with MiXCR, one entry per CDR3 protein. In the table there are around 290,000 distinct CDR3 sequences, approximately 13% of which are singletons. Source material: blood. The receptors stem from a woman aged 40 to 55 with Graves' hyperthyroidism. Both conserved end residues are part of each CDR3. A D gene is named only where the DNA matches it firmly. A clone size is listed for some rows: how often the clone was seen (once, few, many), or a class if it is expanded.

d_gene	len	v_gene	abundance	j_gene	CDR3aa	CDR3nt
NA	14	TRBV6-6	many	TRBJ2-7	CASSYPIQPYEQYF	TGTGCCAGCAGTTACCCTATCCAACCCTACGAGCAGTACTTC
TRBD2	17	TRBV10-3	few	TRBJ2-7	CAISESVLAGGTYEQYF	TGTGCCATCAGTGAGTCGGTACTAGCGGGAGGGACCTACGAGCAGTACTTC
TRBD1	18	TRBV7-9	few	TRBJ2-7	CASSSSPDRTPFTYEQYF	TGTGCCAGCAGCTCCTCCCCGGACAGGACCCCTTTCACCTACGAGCAGTACTTC
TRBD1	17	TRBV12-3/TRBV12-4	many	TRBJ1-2	CASSPTKGQGTNYGYTF	TGTGCCAGCAGTCCCACTAAAGGACAGGGGACGAACTATGGCTACACCTTC
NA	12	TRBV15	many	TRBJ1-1	CATSVDRTQAFF	TGTGCCACCAGCGTTGACAGAACCCAAGCTTTCTTT
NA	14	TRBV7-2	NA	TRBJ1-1	CASSSGLYYTEAFF	TGTGCCAGCAGCTCAGGACTGTACTACACTGAAGCTTTCTTT
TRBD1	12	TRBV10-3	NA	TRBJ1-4	CATGQGDEKLFF	TGTGCCACCGGACAGGGGGATGAAAAACTGTTTTTT
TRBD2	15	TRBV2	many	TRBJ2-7	CASRRSGLAGDEQYF	TGTGCCAGCAGGAGGTCCGGACTAGCGGGAGACGAGCAGTACTTC
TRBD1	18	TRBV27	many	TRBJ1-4	CAGRGPGQGTLGGEKLFF	TGTGCCGGCCGGGGACCGGGACAGGGGACGTTAGGGGGTGAAAAACTGTTTTTT
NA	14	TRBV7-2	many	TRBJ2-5	CASSLGRAQETQYF	TGTGCCAGCAGCTTAGGCAGGGCCCAGGAGACCCAGTACTTC
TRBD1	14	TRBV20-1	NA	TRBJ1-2	CSVPGTGGNYGYTF	TGCAGTGTCCCCGGGACAGGGGGAAACTATGGCTACACCTTC